The present T cell receptor (beta chain) was sequenced within a study of Graves' ophthalmopathy and Graves' hyperthyroidism. Study outcomes and limitations: Ophthalmopathy and stable hyperthyroidism were discriminated by a 13-signature model, with about 90% sensitivity and approximately 77% specificity. The majority of expanded thyroid clonotypes above 0.001 frequency also occurred in blood. The study's model predicted ophthalmopathy progression at about 71% sensitivity and approximately 72% specificity.

Enrolled hyperthyroidism patients had a new diagnosis, a duration under 2 months, and an age of 18 to 65. V was trimmed by 2 bases and J by 7 bases, leaving 9 bases between them. Germline loops: CDR1 MDHEN, CDR2 SYDVKM. The CDR3 length is 12 residues. CDR3 regions of TCR beta were amplified from RNA transcripts. Second-round multiplex PCR came after a first-round RT-PCR that employed HTBI primers. TCRdb re-derived calls from the multiplex PCR reads in MiXCR, one entry per CDR3 protein. The data contain 900,000 to 1,200,000 distinct CDR3 sequences, about 38% of them singletons. Details on this clonotype: Its antigen remains unknown.

The sequenced material came from peripheral blood or thyroid tissue (not recorded which). The chain couples TRBV28 to TRBJ2-7; D gene uncertain. The clonotype originates from an adult man with Graves' hyperthyroidism. The CDR3 bases are TGTGCCAGCAGTTTAGGGTCGAGGGAGCAGTACTTC. It is translated as CASSLGSREQYF.